A single sample is the source of the 26 T cell receptor beta chains below, sequenced in a study of blood T cell repertoires in COVID-19 (dated by TCRdb to about 2020). Library generation was performed with the immunoSEQ multiplex PCR assay. Sourced from immuneACCESS, this table was stored by TCRdb with only in-frame sequences that have V and J called. A share of the clones is absent; for the studies checked, an unresolved V gene accounts for under half, and the remainder has no known explanation. The sample yields approximately 150,000 clones; over 70% were counted once. The ten largest clonotypes hold roughly 5.7% of the sample. The sequencing sample was made of PBMCs or T cells enriched from blood (not recorded which). Source of these receptors: a middle-aged woman with acute COVID-19.

The chain employs TRBV30 and TRBJ1-2, with a tentative D call TRBD1 (6 bases). The CDR3 is 11 amino acids. Germline loops: CDR1 GTSNPN, CDR2 SVGIG (reference sequence). The V end was cut by 8 bases, the J end by 2 bases, with 9 bases between. The CDR3 here is CAGTGNYGYTF. The CDR3 coding sequence is TGTGCCGGCACAGGGAACTATGGCTACACCTTC. The entire variable domain, with the rest obtained from reference TRBV30 and TRBJ1-2, is as follows: SQTIHQWPATLVQPVGSPLSLECTVEGTSNPNLYWYRQAAGRGLQLLFYSVGIGQISSEVPQNLSASRPQDRQFILSSKKLLLSDSGFYLCAGTGNYGYTFGSGTRLTVV.

This chain connects TRBV7-9 to TRBJ1-2; possible D gene TRBD1, 5 bases. The CDR3 is 13 amino acids. Between the trimmed V and J ends, which lost 3 bases and 6 bases, there was a span of 11 bases. Germline V gene lookup returns CDR1 SEHNR and CDR2 FQNEAQ (reference sequence). In DNA, the CDR3 is TGTGCCAGCAGCTTTGGGGGGGAGGATGGCTACACCTTC. It translates to CASSFGGEDGYTF.

The rearrangement uses TRBV30 and TRBJ2-2; a weak D match, TRBD1 (5 bases). Trimming left V 5 bases short and J 5 bases short, with 15 bases between. The CDR3 covers 14 residues. Germline CDR1 is GTSNPN and CDR2 is SVGIG (reference sequence). The CDR3 region is CAWARDSVTGELFF. CDR3 nucleotide sequence: TGTGCCTGGGCCCGAGACAGTGTAACCGGGGAGCTGTTTTTT.

The CDR3 is CASSEKVRVLLNTEAFF. CDR3 nucleotides: TGTGCCAGCAGTGAAAAAGTCAGGGTCCTCCTGAACACTGAAGCTTTCTTT. The J gene is TRBJ1-1, the V gene TRBV6-1; a possible D gene is TRBD1 (5 bases). CDR1 and CDR2 from the germline V gene are MNHNS and SASEGT. Trimming cost V 2 bases and J 0 bases, with 16 bases left between them. The CDR3 is 17 residues long.

V usage is TRBV7-9 and J usage is TRBJ1-2; TRBD1 is a possible D gene (5 bases). Deletions cut 5 bases from V and 3 bases from J, with 13 bases between. Germline V gives CDR1 SEHNR, CDR2 FQNEAQ (reference sequence). This CDR3 has 14 amino acids. The CDR3 spells CASSLGLNDYGYTF. As DNA, the CDR3 is TGTGCCAGCAGCCTGGGGCTTAACGACTATGGCTACACCTTC.

The V gene is TRBV5-1, the J gene TRBJ2-5; 7 bases are a match to TRBD2. The CDR3 extends over 17 amino acids. The V segment lost 1 base and the J segment 5 bases; nucleotides outside the gene matches: 14. Germline V lookup: CDR1 SGHRS, CDR2 YFSETQ. The CDR3 bases are TGCGCCAGCAGCTTGTTGGGAGGGGCGTCTTTTCGGGAGACCCAGTACTTC. Its translation: CASSLLGGASFRETQYF.

V usage is TRBV2 and J usage is TRBJ2-1; D is unclear. The V end lost 11 bases, the J end lost 4 bases, and 15 bases lay between the germline ends. The germline V gene has CDR1 SNHLY and CDR2 FYNNEI. The CDR3 spans 13 residues. The CDR3 protein is CACSPDTYNEQFF. The CDR3 coding sequence is TGTGCCTGCTCCCCTGACACTTACAATGAGCAGTTCTTC.

The gene calls are TRBV10-3 and TRBJ2-3, with 10 bases lining up with TRBD2. The CDR3 covers 15 residues. V dropped 5 bases and J dropped 2; count of bases not matched to a gene: 4. Germline V CDR1 and CDR2: ENHRY, SYGVKD. For the CDR3, the DNA is TGTGCCATCAGTCTAGCGGGGGAAGACACAGATACGCAGTATTTT. As protein: CAISLAGEDTDTQYF.

J is TRBJ2-7 and V is TRBV11-2; D unresolved. V dropped 8 bases and J dropped 0 bases, with 8 bases sitting between them. Germline V CDR1 and CDR2: SGHAT, FQNNGV. The CDR3 extends over 12 amino acids. Here the CDR3 reads CASRRPSYEQYF. The DNA of the CDR3 is TGTGCCAGCCGGAGACCCTCCTACGAGCAGTACTTC.

DNA of the CDR3: TGTGCCAGTAGTATAGCTAGGCTCCGGGGAGCTGGCTACACCTTC. The encoded protein is CASSIARLRGAGYTF. This sequence joins TRBV19 and TRBJ1-2; D uncertain. Trimming removed 1 base from V and 7 bases from J, with 16 bases in between. This CDR3 comprises 15 residues. Looked up from germline, CDR1 is LNHDA and CDR2 is SQIVND (reference sequence).

This chain links TRBV7-2 with TRBJ2-1, with D possibly TRBD2 on 5 matching bases. The ends were cut back, 1 base at V and 4 bases at J, with 11 bases in the middle. In germline, CDR1 is SGHTA, CDR2 FQGNSA. This CDR3 comprises 15 residues. The CDR3 loop reads CASSLVAGTYNEQFF. CDR3 in DNA: TGTGCCAGCAGCTTAGTGGCGGGCACATACAATGAGCAGTTCTTC.

This sequence joins TRBV30 and TRBJ1-3; D is perhaps TRBD1 (6 bases). Trimming stripped 3 bases from V and 8 bases from J, with 8 bases between. This CDR3 is built from 11 residues. Germline values: CDR1 GTSNPN, CDR2 SVGIG (reference sequence). The CDR3 spells CAWSRGHTIYF. The CDR3 region has the DNA TGTGCCTGGAGCAGGGGTCACACCATATATTTT.

J is TRBJ2-7 and V is TRBV4-2; the D gene is possibly TRBD2 (6 bases). This CDR3 is 15 amino acids long. V was clipped by 2 bases and J by 0 bases, with 11 bases between them. Germline V gene sequence: CDR1 LGHNA, CDR2 YNFKEQ. The DNA for the CDR3 is TGTGCCAGCAGCCAAACCGGGACTGTCTCCTACGAGCAGTACTTC. Protein product: CASSQTGTVSYEQYF.

The chain couples TRBV18 to TRBJ2-2; D call uncertain. V was clipped by 4 bases and J by 0 bases, with 6 bases between them. Germline-derived CDR1 and CDR2 are KGHSH and LQKENI. The length of the CDR3 is 14 residues. This CDR3 is CASSQTTNTGELFF. The CDR3 DNA reads as TGTGCCAGCTCACAAACAACGAACACCGGGGAGCTGTTTTTT.

The rearrangement joins TRBV5-1 to TRBJ2-1; the D gene is possibly TRBD2 (6 bases). Deletions cut 4 bases from V and 7 bases from J, with 12 bases between. This CDR3 is built from 13 residues. Germline V CDR1 and CDR2: SGHRS, YFSETQ. The CDR3 region is CASSPWGVNEQFF. CDR3 DNA: TGCGCCAGCAGCCCCTGGGGGGTGAATGAGCAGTTCTTC.

The chain employs TRBV21-1 and TRBJ1-4. TRBV21-1 constitutes a pseudogene. This CDR3 has 12 amino acids. The CDR3 protein is CASSKFYEKLFF. CDR3 nucleotides: TGTGCCAGCAGCAAATTCTATGAAAAACTGTTTTTT.

The J gene is TRBJ2-1, the V gene TRBV7-8; TRBD2 matches at 9 bases. The V and J ends lost 3 bases and 7 bases, in that order; junction bases with no gene match: 7. Germline V gives CDR1 SGHVS, CDR2 FQNEAQ. The CDR3 has 15 residues. CDR3 bases: TGTGCCAGCAGCTTGAGCGGGAGGTATGCGAATGAGCAGTTCTTC. Its protein is CASSLSGRYANEQFF.

This clone was seen only a few times. The chain carries TRBV11-1 and TRBJ2-1; no clear D gene. The CDR3 has 14 residues. V lost 5 bases and J lost 4, with 12 bases in between. CDR1 and CDR2 from the germline V gene are SGHAT and FQDESV (reference sequence). The CDR3 DNA reads TGTGCCAGCAGCGCCGAACAGCCTTACAATGAGCAGTTCTTC. Protein product: CASSAEQPYNEQFF.

The chain links TRBV13 to TRBJ2-1; D not certain. Trimming removed 0 bases from V and 7 bases from J, with 4 bases in between. Germline assignment: CDR1 PRHDT and CDR2 FYEKMQ (reference sequence). The CDR3 length is 12 residues. The CDR3 DNA is TGTGCCAGCAGCTTAGGCGGGAATGAGCAGTTCTTC. It encodes CASSLGGNEQFF.

The table lists this clone with a count of one. The J gene is TRBJ2-2, the V gene TRBV7-9; 7 positions agree with TRBD2. V was clipped by 3 bases and J by 1 base; unmatched bases: 14. Germline values: CDR1 SEHNR, CDR2 FQNEAQ (reference sequence). The CDR3 runs 19 residues. CDR3 region: CASSFRQFGVAGNTGELFF. The CDR3 DNA reads as TGTGCCAGCAGCTTCAGACAGTTTGGGGTAGCGGGGAACACCGGGGAGCTGTTTTTT.

The DNA for the CDR3 is TGTGCCAGCAGCACAGAGGGACTAGCGGGAAGCGAGGAGCAGTTCTTC. Its protein is CASSTEGLAGSEEQFF. The rearrangement joins TRBV5-4 to TRBJ2-1; 13 bases line up with TRBD2. Looked up from germline, CDR1 is SGHNT and CDR2 is YYREEE (reference sequence). The CDR3 contains 16 residues. V shed 4 bases and J 10 bases; nucleotides not matched to a gene: 11.

The chain combines TRBV6-1 with TRBJ1-2; 10 bases fit TRBD1. The CDR3 totals 13 residues. Per germline, CDR1 MNHNS and CDR2 SASEGT. Unmatched junction bases numbered 1, after V lost 1 base and J lost 8 bases. The CDR3 region is CASSEVDRGGYTF. The CDR3 DNA sequence: TGTGCCAGCAGTGAAGTGGACAGGGGGGGCTACACCTTC.

Only one count was recorded for this clone. The gene calls are TRBV5-1 and TRBJ2-5; 7 nucleotides align to TRBD2. V lost 4 bases and J lost 3; bases outside the gene matches: 6. The CDR3 is made up of 14 amino acids. Germline CDR1 SGHRS, CDR2 YFSETQ. CDR3 nucleotides: TGCGCCAGCAGCCCGCGGGGGTCGGAAGAGACCCAGTACTTC. Protein: CASSPRGSEETQYF.

V usage is TRBV6-5 and J usage is TRBJ1-1, with 10 bases fitting TRBD1. The germline V gene encodes CDR1 MNHEY and CDR2 SVGAGI. This CDR3 is built from 15 residues. V trimming: 6 bases; J trimming: 9 bases; junction bases outside the gene matches: 13. CDR3 in DNA: TGTGCCAGCAGGGAGATGACAGGGGGCTTAGAAAAAGCTTTCTTT. This encodes CASREMTGGLEKAFF.

The sample holds a few counts of this clone. The chain joins TRBV20-1 to TRBJ1-1, with TRBD1 matching over 8 bases. Germline loops: CDR1 DFQATT, CDR2 SNEGSKA (reference sequence). V trimming: 3 bases; J trimming: 3 bases; junction bases outside the gene matches: 12. This CDR3 spans 16 amino acids. The DNA for the CDR3 is TGCAGTGCTAGTCTTCCAGGGGGCGTGGGGGACACTGAAGCTTTCTTT. As protein: CSASLPGGVGDTEAFF.

This rearrangement joins TRBV6-5 to TRBJ1-4; TRBD1 is a possible D gene (6 bases). V was pared by 8 bases and J by 0 bases, with 10 bases between. The CDR3 is made up of 14 amino acids. The V gene's germline CDR1 is MNHEY and CDR2 SVGAGI. The CDR3 loop is CASEGDATNEKLFF. CDR3 in DNA: TGTGCCAGCGAGGGGGACGCAACTAATGAAAAACTGTTTTTT.